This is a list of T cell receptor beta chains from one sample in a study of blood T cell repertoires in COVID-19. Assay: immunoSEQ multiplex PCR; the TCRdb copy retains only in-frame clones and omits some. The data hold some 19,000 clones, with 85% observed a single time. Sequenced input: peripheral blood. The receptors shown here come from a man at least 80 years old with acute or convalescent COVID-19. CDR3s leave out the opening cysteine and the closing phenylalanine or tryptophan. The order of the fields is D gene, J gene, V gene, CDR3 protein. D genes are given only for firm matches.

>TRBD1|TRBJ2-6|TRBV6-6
ASSLRQGGSGANVLT
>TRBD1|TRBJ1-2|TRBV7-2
ASSSGQGFDGYT
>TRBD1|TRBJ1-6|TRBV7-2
ASSFPTGLPLH
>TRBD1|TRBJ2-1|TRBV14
ASSQTISDRLDEQF
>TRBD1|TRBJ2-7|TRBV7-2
ASSSRQGPYEQY
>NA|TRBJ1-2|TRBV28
ASTHPSGGLGGYT
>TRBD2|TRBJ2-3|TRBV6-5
ASRLAGASTDTQY
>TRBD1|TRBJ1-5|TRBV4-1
ASSQRQGGQPQH
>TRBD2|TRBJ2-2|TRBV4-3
ASSQSGGAIGELF
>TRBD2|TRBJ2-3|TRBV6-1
ASSELVAGSDTDTQY
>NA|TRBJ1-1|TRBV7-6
ASSSSDGGRTEAF
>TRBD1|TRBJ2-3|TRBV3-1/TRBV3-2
ASSRLQGLGDTQY
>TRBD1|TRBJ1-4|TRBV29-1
SGRTGYNEKLF
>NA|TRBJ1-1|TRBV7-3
ASSAFGVDTEAF
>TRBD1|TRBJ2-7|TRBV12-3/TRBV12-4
ASSNRGYEQY
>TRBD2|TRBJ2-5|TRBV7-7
ASSLLSGTSTWETQY
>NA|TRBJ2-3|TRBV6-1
ASSGRQLSSTDTQY
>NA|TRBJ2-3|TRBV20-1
SASWAAPDTQY
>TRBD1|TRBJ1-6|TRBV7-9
ASSSHDWTGPGSPLH
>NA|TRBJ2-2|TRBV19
ASRGQGRTGELF
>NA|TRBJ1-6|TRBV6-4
ASSFTSDDSPLH
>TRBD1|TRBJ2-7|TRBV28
ASNSAGGGSYEQY
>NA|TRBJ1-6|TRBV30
AWSSRGYSPLH
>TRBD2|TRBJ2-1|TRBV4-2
ASSQEAWRGAYNEQF
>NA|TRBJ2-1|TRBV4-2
ASSPRVSGAYNEQF
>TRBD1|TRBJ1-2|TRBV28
ASTSLGSGGRDNYGYT
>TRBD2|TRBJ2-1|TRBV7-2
ASSSRLAGGMDEQF
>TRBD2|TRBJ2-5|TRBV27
ASSLTAGGPKTQY
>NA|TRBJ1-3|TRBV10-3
AISESRDRNTIY
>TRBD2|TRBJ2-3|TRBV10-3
ATSRERGERGTDTQY
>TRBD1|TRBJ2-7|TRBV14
ASSQTTGSGEQY
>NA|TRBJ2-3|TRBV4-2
ASSQNLRTDTQY
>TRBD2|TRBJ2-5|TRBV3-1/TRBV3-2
ASSQILAVQETQY
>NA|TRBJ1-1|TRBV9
ASSVAGVGMTEAF
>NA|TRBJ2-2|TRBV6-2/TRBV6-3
ASSYLPGFNTGELF
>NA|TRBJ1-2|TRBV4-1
ASSPVVELNYGYT
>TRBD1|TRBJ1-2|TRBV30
AWKITTGTSEGYT
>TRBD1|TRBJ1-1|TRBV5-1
ASSLMGQGPRTEAF
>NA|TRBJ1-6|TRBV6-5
ASRPDRTSPLH
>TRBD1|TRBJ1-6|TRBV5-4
ASSLVLDSLSGGYSPLH
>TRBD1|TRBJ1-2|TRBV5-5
ASSPGTGVWVNYGYT
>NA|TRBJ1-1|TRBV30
AWSVLTPNTEAF
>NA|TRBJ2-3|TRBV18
ASSPLVTDTQY
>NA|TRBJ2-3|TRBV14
ASSYGTDTQY
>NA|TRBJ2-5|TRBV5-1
ASSRLEMETQY
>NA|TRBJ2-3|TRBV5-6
ASSFSYLFSSDTQY
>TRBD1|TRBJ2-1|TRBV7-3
ASSWTGEYNEQF
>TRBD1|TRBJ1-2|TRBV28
ASSTFDRVWNHGYT
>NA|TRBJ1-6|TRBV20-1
SASWRAGGSPLH
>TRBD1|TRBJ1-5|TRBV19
ASSSGGGWSLAGNQPQH
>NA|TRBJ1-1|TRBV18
ASSPMGGQENTEAF
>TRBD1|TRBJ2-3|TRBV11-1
ASSLFRDRSRNTQY
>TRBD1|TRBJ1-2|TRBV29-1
SVQAGGKYGYT
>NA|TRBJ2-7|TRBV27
ASSPDRIKQY